This passage covers 18 T cell receptor beta chains from one sample sequenced in a study of OX40 agonist ivuxolimab in advanced cancers. The assay was immunoSEQ multiplex PCR, and TCRdb's table has in-frame clones only and misses some. The sample lists 53,000 or so clones, approximately 84% occurring once. Sample: CD4+ or CD8+ T cells sorted from blood, taken in a trial of the OX40 agonist ivuxolimab. The receptor set was obtained from an adult with an advanced solid tumor such as melanoma, head and neck, liver or kidney cancer.

The rearrangement links TRBV28 to TRBJ1-2; D is ambiguous. V lost 3 bases to trimming and J lost 6 bases, with 5 bases between them. CDR3 length: 11 residues. Germline V gene lookup returns CDR1 MDHEN and CDR2 SYDVKM. CDR3 nucleotide sequence: TGTGCCAGCAGTTTTTCCCATGGCTACACCTTC. Translation: CASSFSHGYTF.

The V gene is TRBV9, the J gene TRBJ2-1, with no clear D. Germline V gene lookup returns CDR1 SGDLS and CDR2 YYNGEE. The CDR3 totals 13 residues. Deletions cut 0 bases from V and 12 bases from J, with 13 bases between. The CDR3 is CASSVVVGFRQFF. The CDR3 DNA reads TGTGCCAGCAGCGTAGTGGTGGGCTTTAGGCAGTTCTTC.

The chain is built from TRBV27 and TRBJ1-1; D not certain. CDR1 and CDR2 (germline): MNHEY, SMNVEV (reference sequence). With 5 bases removed from V and 4 bases from J, the gap between germline ends came to 14 bases. The CDR3 is 14 residues long. CDR3 loop: CASSRDTSGTEAFF. CDR3 in DNA: TGTGCCAGCAGTAGGGATACCAGTGGCACTGAAGCTTTCTTT.

The chain combines TRBV6-5 with TRBJ1-1; TRBD1 matches at 9 bases. Germline lookup yields CDR1 MNHEY and CDR2 SVGAGI. The CDR3 consists of 12 residues. V trimming: 5 bases; J trimming: 9 bases; junction bases outside the gene matches: 4. Here the CDR3 DNA reads TGTGCCAGCAGTAAGACAGGGGGGAAAGCTTTCTTT. Translation gives CASSKTGGKAFF.

The chain links TRBV6-1 to TRBJ2-5; D gene uncertain. CDR3 size: 15 residues. Germline loops: CDR1 MNHNS, CDR2 SASEGT. V lost 7 bases and J lost 4, with 19 bases in between. CDR3 DNA sequence: TGTGCCAGCATGAATGATCTGGTTGCGAGAGAGACCCAGTACTTC. This translates into CASMNDLVARETQYF.

This sequence joins TRBV29-1 and TRBJ2-3, with unresolved D. Germline assignment: CDR1 SQVTM and CDR2 ANQGSEA. This CDR3 region has 14 residues. Trimming removed 4 bases at V and 5 bases at J, with 16 bases between. CDR3 coding DNA: TGCAGCGTTGGGCCCTCGGCCAGTGGAGATACGCAGTATTTT. Residues: CSVGPSASGDTQYF.

The sample holds one count of this clone. This chain's CDR3 is CSVAMGVRPYNEQFF. CDR3 nucleotides: TGCAGCGTCGCCATGGGGGTTAGGCCGTACAATGAGCAGTTCTTC. J is TRBJ2-1 and V is TRBV29-1, with D perhaps TRBD1 or TRBD2 (5 bases each). This CDR3 region has 15 residues. Trimming took 6 bases from V and 4 from J, leaving 19 bases between them. The germline V gene has CDR1 SQVTM and CDR2 ANQGSEA.

This chain uses TRBV7-9 with TRBJ2-2; the D call may be TRBD1 or TRBD2 (5 bases each). Germline-derived CDR1 and CDR2 are SEHNR and FQNEAQ (reference sequence). The CDR3 sequence is 15 residues long. The V and J ends lost 7 bases and 4 bases respectively, with 16 bases between them. Here the CDR3 reads CASKITGHGTGELFF. CDR3 nucleotide sequence: TGTGCCAGCAAGATCACGGGGCACGGCACCGGGGAGCTGTTTTTT.

J is TRBJ1-2 and V is TRBV27; TRBD1 agrees at 8 bases. The CDR3 spans 14 residues. Per germline, CDR1 MNHEY and CDR2 SMNVEV (reference sequence). V lost 5 bases to trimming and J lost 8 bases; unmatched junction nucleotides: 10. The CDR3 region is CASSTNQGAEGYTF. In nucleotides, the CDR3 is TGTGCCAGCAGTACTAATCAGGGGGCGGAGGGCTACACCTTC.

This clone was picked up one time. The chain couples TRBV2 to TRBJ2-4; D possibly corresponds to TRBD1 (6 bases). Trimming removed 5 bases from V and 5 bases from J, with 13 bases in between. This CDR3 has 14 residues. Germline loops: CDR1 SNHLY, CDR2 FYNNEI. CDR3 DNA: TGTGCCAGCAGTTCAACAGGGCTAGAAAACATTCAGTACTTC. Its translation: CASSSTGLENIQYF.

The V and J genes are TRBV9 and TRBJ1-1; D not resolved. CDR1 is SGDLS and CDR2 is YYNGEE in the germline V gene. Trimming took 4 bases from V and 1 from J, leaving 11 bases between them. The CDR3 is 14 amino acids. The CDR3 region has the DNA TGTGCCAGCAGCCCACACCAGAAGAACACTGAAGCTTTCTTT. This gives the protein CASSPHQKNTEAFF.

J is TRBJ2-7 and V is TRBV28; maybe TRBD1 (6 bases). With 11 bases removed from V and 4 bases from J, the gap between germline ends came to 21 bases. The germline V gene encodes CDR1 MDHEN and CDR2 SYDVKM. This CDR3 is built from 14 residues. The CDR3 sequence is CAAASPGRGYEQYF. In DNA, the CDR3 is TGTGCCGCAGCTTCCCCGGGCAGGGGTTACGAGCAGTACTTC.

The rearrangement uses TRBV27 and TRBJ2-5, with 11 bases fitting TRBD1. The J segment lost 5 bases and the V segment lost 5 bases, leaving 4 bases of the junction unmatched. Germline lookup yields CDR1 MNHEY and CDR2 SMNVEV (reference sequence). CDR3 length: 14 residues. The CDR3 here is CASSTRTGGETQYF. For the CDR3, the DNA is TGTGCCAGCAGTACCCGGACAGGGGGCGAGACCCAGTACTTC.

The CDR3 coding sequence is TGTGCCAGCAGTCGCCCCAGCACAACCCCCTACGAGCAGTACTTC. Protein sequence: CASSRPSTTPYEQYF. The rearrangement uses TRBV28 and TRBJ2-7; D is uncertain. The germline CDR1 and CDR2 sequences are MDHEN and SYDVKM. The CDR3 is made up of 15 amino acids. V gave up 5 bases and J gave up 2 bases, with 16 bases separating them.

The CDR3 loop is CSGSRGADTQYF. As DNA, the CDR3 is TGCAGCGGCTCCAGGGGTGCAGATACGCAGTATTTT. The chain joins TRBV29-1 to TRBJ2-3, with a weak D call TRBD1 (6 bases). Germline values: CDR1 SQVTM, CDR2 ANQGSEA. V lost 7 bases and J 4 bases, leaving 12 bases between the germline ends. The CDR3 runs 12 residues.

The rearrangement links TRBV2 to TRBJ1-5, with unresolved D. Per the germline V gene, CDR1 is SNHLY and CDR2 is FYNNEI. This CDR3 has 14 amino acids. The ends were cut back, 2 bases at V and 3 bases at J, with 8 bases in the middle. CDR3 DNA sequence: TGTGCCAGCAGTGAATGGGCAGTCAATCAGCCCCAGCATTTT. Protein: CASSEWAVNQPQHF.

The J gene is TRBJ1-2, the V gene TRBV6-1; possibly TRBD1 for D (5 bases). Germline values: CDR1 MNHNS, CDR2 SASEGT. Trimming removed 6 bases from V and 6 bases from J, with 5 bases in between. CDR3 length: 10 residues. The CDR3 sequence: CASRQDGYTF. In DNA, the CDR3 is TGTGCCAGCAGACAGGATGGCTACACCTTC.

The V and J genes are TRBV6-5 and TRBJ1-5; 9 bases are a match to TRBD1. CDR1 MNHEY and CDR2 SVGAGI come from the germline V gene. V shed 2 bases and J 1 base; nucleotides not matched to a gene: 3. This CDR3 is 16 amino acids long. The DNA for the CDR3 is TGTGCCAGCAGTTACGGGGGACAGGGCAGCAATCAGCCCCAGCATTTT. Translated: CASSYGGQGSNQPQHF.